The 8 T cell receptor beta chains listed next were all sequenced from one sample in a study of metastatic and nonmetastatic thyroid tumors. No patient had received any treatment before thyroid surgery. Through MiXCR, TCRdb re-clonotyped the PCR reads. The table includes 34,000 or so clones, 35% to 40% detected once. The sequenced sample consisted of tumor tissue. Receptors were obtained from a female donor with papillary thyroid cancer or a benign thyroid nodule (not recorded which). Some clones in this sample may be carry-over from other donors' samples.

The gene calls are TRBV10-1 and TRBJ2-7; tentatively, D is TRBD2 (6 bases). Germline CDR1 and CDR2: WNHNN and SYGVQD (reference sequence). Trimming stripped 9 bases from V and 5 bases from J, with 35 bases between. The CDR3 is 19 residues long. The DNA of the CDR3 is TGCGCCAGGACCGACATCATGAACCAACTAGCAAGGGAGATCGACGAGCAGTACTTC. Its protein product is CARTDIMNQLAREIDEQYF.

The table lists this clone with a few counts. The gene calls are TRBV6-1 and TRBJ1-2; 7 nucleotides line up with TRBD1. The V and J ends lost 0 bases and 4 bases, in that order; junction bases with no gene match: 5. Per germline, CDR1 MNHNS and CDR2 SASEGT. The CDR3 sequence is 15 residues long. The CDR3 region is CASSEAQSGGYGYTF. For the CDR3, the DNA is TGTGCCAGCAGTGAAGCGCAGTCAGGGGGCTATGGCTACACCTTC.

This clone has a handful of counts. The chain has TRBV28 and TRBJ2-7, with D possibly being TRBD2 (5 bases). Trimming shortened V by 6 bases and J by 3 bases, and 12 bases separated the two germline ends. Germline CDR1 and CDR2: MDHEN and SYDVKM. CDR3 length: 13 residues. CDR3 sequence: CASRSRGLYEQYF. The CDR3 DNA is TGTGCCAGCAGGTCGCGAGGACTCTACGAGCAGTACTTC.

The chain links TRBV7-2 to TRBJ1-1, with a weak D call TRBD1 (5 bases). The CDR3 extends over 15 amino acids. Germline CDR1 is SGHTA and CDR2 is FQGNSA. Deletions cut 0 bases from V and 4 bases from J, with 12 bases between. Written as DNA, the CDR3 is TGTGCCAGCAGCTTAGCTGGGGGTGGGATCACTGAAGCTTTCTTT. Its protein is CASSLAGGGITEAFF.

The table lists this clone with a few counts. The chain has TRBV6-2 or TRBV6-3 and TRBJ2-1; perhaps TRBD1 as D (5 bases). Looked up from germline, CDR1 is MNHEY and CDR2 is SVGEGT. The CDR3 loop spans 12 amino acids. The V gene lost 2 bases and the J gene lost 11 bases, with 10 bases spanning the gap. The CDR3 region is CASSYAGWQQFF. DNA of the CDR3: TGTGCCAGCAGTTACGCAGGGTGGCAGCAGTTCTTC.

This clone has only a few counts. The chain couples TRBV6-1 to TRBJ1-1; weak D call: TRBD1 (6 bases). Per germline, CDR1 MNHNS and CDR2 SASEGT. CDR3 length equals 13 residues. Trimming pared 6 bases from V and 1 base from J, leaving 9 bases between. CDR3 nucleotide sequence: TGTGCCAGCAGCAGGACAGAGAACACTGAAGCTTTCTTT. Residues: CASSRTENTEAFF.

Written as DNA, the CDR3 is TGTGCCAGCAGCCGAGGGTACACTGAAGCTTTCTTT. Amino acid sequence: CASSRGYTEAFF. The chain couples TRBV28 to TRBJ1-1; no firm D call. The germline V gene encodes CDR1 MDHEN and CDR2 SYDVKM. The CDR3 totals 12 residues. Trimming pared 6 bases from V and 3 bases from J, leaving 8 bases between.

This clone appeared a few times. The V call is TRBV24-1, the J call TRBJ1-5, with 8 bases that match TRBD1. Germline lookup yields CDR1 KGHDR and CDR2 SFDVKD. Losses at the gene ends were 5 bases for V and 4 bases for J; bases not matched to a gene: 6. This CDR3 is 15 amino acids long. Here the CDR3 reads CATSGRTGTNQPQHF. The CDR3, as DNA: TGTGCCACCAGTGGAAGGACAGGGACAAATCAGCCCCAGCATTTT.